This record covers a single T cell receptor beta chain. The antigen it binds to is not known. Per-nucleotide qualities are absent, and no much larger clonotype sits a single base away. V trim: 10 bases; J trim: 5 bases; unmatched bases: 11. In the germline V gene, CDR1 corresponds to ENHRY and CDR2 to SYGVKD. The CDR3 contains 14 residues, cysteine and phenylalanine counted. This entry keeps only the CDR3 DNA: 42 bases, framed from base 1. The cohort was made up of approximately 700 healthy bone marrow donors. At the time of sampling, all cohort members were nominally healthy, though unrecorded immune exposures were likely present. The donor tested CMV seropositive and was one of the 289 seropositive cohort members. A peripheral blood sample was provided by each donor, and peripheral blood mononuclear cells were used for TCR beta sequencing. The Qiagen DNeasy Blood Extraction Kit was used to extract genomic DNA from the blood cell samples.

This sample is drawn from a study of cytomegalovirus exposure and HLA in healthy donors (dated by TCRdb to 2015 to 2018). In the study overall: According to an earlier analysis of a few hundred of the donors, about 180 million T cells yielded 117 million unique TCR beta sequences and about 300 Gb of sequence data. The study combined high-throughput TCR immunosequencing, statistical association of individual TCRs with disease status, and machine learning to predict cytomegalovirus infection status. The study was designed to test whether signatures of past pathogen exposure could be identified by cataloging public T cell receptors. Besides the first cohort of hundreds of subjects, a separate validation cohort made up of 120 different subjects was used. All discovery cohort repertoires had been generated on a single sequencing platform. Several DR-DQ haplotypes were handled as single units for association and clustering because linkage in the cohort was strong. A later analysis re-analyzed previously published TCR beta repertoires from 666 donors and added high-resolution HLA genotyping to study TCR occurrence patterns. Donor age, sex, ethnicity and CMV serostatus were compiled together with the repertoire data. In an earlier analysis of more than 550 of the donors, high-throughput TCR beta sequencing was used to judge whether each TCR beta V gene segment behaved as functional or pseudogenic. The number of donors typed differed by locus, with about 620-630 for A, B, C, DRB1 and DQB1, more than 500 for DQA1, some 570 for DPA1, and approximately 470 for DPB1. Around 320 gigabases of sequencing data and around 87 million unique TCR sequences were included in an early release covering about 600 HLA-typed donors. The genetic ancestry cluster associated with self-reported Caucasian donors included 70% to 85% of the 398 genotyped donors. Class I and class II HLA loci were covered by the typing at four-digit resolution. In the later analysis, no new phenotypic data were used to find candidate immune exposures; instead, reliance was placed on TCR beta sequences and their occurrence across donors. Using immunosequencing, the study profiled T cell repertoires from 550 to 750 subjects and related those repertoires to cytomegalovirus serostatus. Across 398 genotyped donors of the cohort, an average of about 250,000 unique TCR beta nucleotide sequences per donor were sequenced, and 15% to 20% of those sequences were non-productive. Genome-wide SNP genotypes for about three fifths of the roughly 670 donors were used in a later genetic analysis, which treated that subset as a discovery cohort.

Library construction relied on the immunoSEQ multiplex PCR assay. For the multiplex PCR, a mixture combining 60 forward primers for TCR Vbeta segments and 13 reverse primers for TCR Jbeta segments was used. The CDR3 region of rearranged TCR beta genes was amplified from genomic DNA by a multiplex PCR assay. On the Illumina HiSeq System, the amplified TCR beta libraries were sequenced as 87-base-pair reads. In the original analysis: A later analysis counted approximately 84 million unique TCR beta chains across the 666 repertoires, and about 10 million of these chains were shared by at least two donors. To remove PCR and sequencing errors, raw reads were error-corrected and collapsed into unique sequences using a nearest-neighbor algorithm that merged closely related sequences. To assign V, D and J gene segments, CDR3 sequences were aligned to IMGT reference sequences. Each retained sequence needed at least a six-nucleotide match to both a V gene segment and a J gene segment. Rearrangements were classified as productive when the CDR3 lacked stop codons and remained in frame with V and J, and all other rearrangements were classified as non-productive. CDR3 was defined according to IMGT convention as the region running from the second conserved V-encoded cysteine to the conserved J-encoded phenylalanine. In an earlier analysis of some 550 of the donors, sequences lacking an unambiguous match to a single V gene segment were excluded. In an earlier analysis of some 590 of the donors, V segments were called functional above 56.7% productive rearrangements and were called segregating when the between-donor standard deviation exceeded 5%. To diagnose cytomegalovirus status from the catalog of TCR beta chain sequences, a statistical classification framework was built. V and J gene assignment, in a later analysis, came from comparing TCR nucleotide sequences with IMGT/GENE-DB human TR gene sequences. A later analysis assigned CDR3 sequences and most-parsimonious VDJ recombination scenarios with the TCRdist pipeline. In a later analysis, each TCR beta chain was defined by its CDR3 amino acid sequence together with its V-gene family, and reads lacking a unique V-gene family were excluded. In a later analysis, some 600 highly shared, low-generation-probability nucleotide sequences were removed to address suspected cross-contamination and a sequencing artifact. For each public chain, a later analysis derived a clonal expansion index from normalized ranks of inferred template counts within each repertoire. In a later analysis, generation probabilities were computed with a VDJ recombination model fitted to out-of-frame rearrangements, and the resulting probabilities were checked against IGoR. In a later analysis, TCR-TCR, TCR-HLA and TCR-CMV co-occurrence was scored with hypergeometric tests, and a repertoire-size bias correction was applied to TCR pairs. A later analysis estimated false discovery rates by permuting HLA or CMV assignments 20 times. In a later analysis, co-occurring TCRs were grouped using DBSCAN, with TCRdist sequence similarity added in when clustering inside HLA-allele-positive subsets. Co-occurrence clustering excluded repertoires with fewer than 30,000 or more than 120,000 public chains, plus five with anomalous nucleotide sharing. In TCRdb, the immuneACCESS table is reduced to in-frame sequences with V and J assigned. These tables do not hold every clone; where another copy was compared, an unresolved V gene accounts for under half, and the others remain unexplained. That table supplies the V and J calls and clone size; D and trimming were determined from the DNA. Across this sample there are fewer than 110,000 clones, with less than 85% seen only once. The top ten constitute 14% of the sample.

Study-level results and caveats: The cohort was sequenced for TCR beta chains only, and without alpha or paired-chain data the features that could be detected were limited. While some public TCRs were present in many individuals, most TCR sequences turned up only very rarely across donors. Because HLA typing was unavailable for some donors at each locus, only the typed subset was used in association tests. In a later analysis, the rate of TCR association differed among HLA loci, with DRB1 alleles having the most associated TCRs and HLA-C alleles having the fewest. Cytomegalovirus status was reported to be diagnosed by the classifier with high specificity and sensitivity in both the original and validation cohorts. The presence/absence analyses assumed that sequencing depth was roughly uniform across donors, and that assumption may not be true. For the cohort, immune exposure information was limited to CMV serostatus. According to a later analysis, most CMV-associated TCR beta chains appeared to be HLA-restricted, and the HLA associations seemed to be driven largely by CMV exposure. A further reported finding was that TCR beta sequences accurately predicted the HLA-A and HLA-B alleles for most subjects in the first cohort. The sequencing pipeline was judged likely to have produced a cluster of highly shared sequence variants as a technical artifact. When HLA alleles, especially DR and DQ, strongly co-occurred, TCR associations were difficult to assign to individual alleles. In an earlier analysis of under 600 of the donors, most TCR beta V segments were observed in productive rearrangements about 87% or about 30% of the time, broadly matching IMGT annotations. The authors suggested that the approach could potentially be generalized to other disease states and immunological phenotypes. A few of the identified cytomegalovirus-associated TCR beta chains were confirmed in vitro to be specific for cytomegalovirus antigens. The study listed around 160 TCR beta chains as associated with cytomegalovirus. In a later analysis, several top co-occurrence clusters were reported to appear linked to parvovirus B19, influenza, CMV and Epstein-Barr virus. Linkage disequilibrium might explain the correlated functional status among segregating V segments, but an unknown experimental factor could not be excluded. In a later analysis, HLA-associated TCR beta chains were found to be more clonally expanded and to have lower generation probabilities than equally common non-associated chains. V-gene and J-gene trimming of TCR beta chains was associated with a missense DCLRE1C variant in a later genetic analysis, and the association was replicated in an independent cohort. The 87-base-pair reads could not distinguish some IMGT-functional V segments, including TRBV6-2 and TRBV6-3, so those segments were excluded. In a later genetic analysis, fewer N-insertions in productive TCRs were reported among donors in an Asian-associated ancestry cluster than the roughly 710-donor mean. A later analysis associated 15,000 to 20,000 TCR beta sequences with specific HLA alleles at a false discovery rate of 0.05. Seventeen rarely observed V segments, including chromosome 9 orphons, were excluded from the earlier analysis of approximately 600 of the donors because counts were too low.

The specimen was PBMCs. The sequence is built from TRBV10-3 and TRBJ1-5; TRBD1 aligns with 7 central bases. This sequence was found in a woman between 35 and 50 years old in good health and CMV-seropositive. The CDR3 corresponds to CATSRQGGDQPQHF. In nucleotides, the sequence is TGTGCCACCTCCCGACAGGGTGGGGATCAGCCCCAGCATTTT.